Listed below are T cell receptor beta chains from one sample, sequenced in a study of cytomegalovirus exposure and HLA in healthy donors. Sequencing was performed with immunoSEQ multiplex PCR; in TCRdb, only in-frame clones are kept and a portion is missing. The sample lists around 200,000 clones, approximately 84% occurring once. Material: PBMCs. The receptor set was obtained from a woman aged 18-35 years in good health and CMV-seropositive. Both conserved end residues are part of each CDR3. Fields, in order: V gene, clone size, J gene, D gene, CDR3 protein, CDR3 DNA. D genes are given only for firm matches. The size field is filled for only some rows; it gives once, few, many or a size class.

>TRBV27|-|TRBJ1-2|-
CASSLSPGYYGYTF
TGTGCCAGCAGTTTATCTCCAGGCTACTATGGCTACACCTTC
>TRBV28|-|TRBJ2-3|-
CASILSGATDTQYF
TGTGCCAGCATTTTGTCCGGAGCCACAGATACGCAGTATTTT
>TRBV6-1|-|TRBJ2-1|TRBD2
CASSEWFGSSSGRNEQFF
TGTGCCAGCAGTGAATGGTTTGGGTCGTCTAGCGGGCGCAATGAGCAGTTCTTC
>TRBV11-1|-|TRBJ2-7|TRBD1
CASSNGQGNYEQYF
TGTGCCAGCAGCAACGGACAGGGAAACTACGAGCAGTACTTC
>TRBV11-2|-|TRBJ2-3|TRBD2
CASSSSGGAGDTQYF
TGTGCCAGCAGCTCTAGCGGGGGGGCCGGGGATACGCAGTATTTT
>TRBV7-9|-|TRBJ2-1|TRBD2
CASSPAGTSKRNEQFF
TGTGCCAGCAGCCCTGCCGGGACTAGCAAAAGGAATGAGCAGTTCTTC
>TRBV2|once|TRBJ1-2|TRBD1
CASKKDRGRVYGYTF
TGTGCCAGCAAGAAAGACAGGGGGCGCGTCTATGGCTACACCTTC
>TRBV2|-|TRBJ2-3|TRBD2
CASSPEVAGFTDTQYF
TGTGCCAGCAGCCCCGAAGTAGCGGGCTTCACAGATACGCAGTATTTT
>TRBV27|few|TRBJ1-6|-
CASSSRPYNSPLHF
TGTGCCAGCAGTTCTAGACCTTATAATTCACCCCTCCACTTT
>TRBV14|-|TRBJ2-7|-
CASSHGYEQYF
TGTGCCAGCAGCCACGGCTACGAGCAGTACTTC
>TRBV7-2|once|TRBJ2-7|TRBD2
CASSFRTSGVWQGEQYF
TGTGCCAGCAGCTTCCGGACTAGCGGGGTCTGGCAGGGCGAGCAGTACTTC
>TRBV4-3|once|TRBJ2-1|TRBD2
CASSQERGGYNEQFF
TGCGCCAGCAGCCAAGAGCGGGGGGGCTACAATGAGCAGTTCTTC
>TRBV7-9|-|TRBJ1-4|TRBD1
CASSLGGTGGVFGNEKLFF
TGTGCCAGCAGCTTAGGTGGGACAGGGGGAGTCTTCGGTAATGAAAAACTGTTTTTT
>TRBV6-6|-|TRBJ1-2|TRBD1
CASSRQGSGYTF
TGTGCCAGCAGTAGACAGGGGAGTGGCTACACCTTC
>TRBV2|many|TRBJ1-3|-
CASSGEGDSGNTIYF
TGTGCCAGCAGTGGGGAAGGGGACTCTGGAAACACCATATATTTT
>TRBV25-1|-|TRBJ2-7|-
CASSEWTAYEQYF
TGTGCCAGCAGTGAATGGACAGCCTACGAGCAGTACTTC
>TRBV10-3|once|TRBJ1-1|-
CAIKRGRENTEAFF
TGTGCCATCAAGCGAGGACGGGAGAACACTGAAGCTTTCTTT
>TRBV9|-|TRBJ2-2|-
CASSTGWTETGELFF
TGTGCCAGCAGCACTGGGTGGACAGAGACCGGGGAGCTGTTTTTT
>TRBV2|-|TRBJ2-4|TRBD2
CASSPASGGGNIQYF
TGTGCCAGCAGCCCCGCTAGCGGGGGGGGAAACATTCAGTACTTC
>TRBV13|-|TRBJ1-5|-
CASSLGPSQTGQPQHF
TGTGCCAGCAGCTTAGGCCCATCCCAAACGGGTCAGCCCCAGCATTTT
>TRBV4-2|-|TRBJ2-3|TRBD2
CASSQEMRLAGTDTQYF
TGTGCCAGCAGCCAAGAGATGCGACTAGCGGGCACAGATACGCAGTATTTT
>TRBV6-5|-|TRBJ2-2|-
CASKQGPGELFF
TGTGCCAGCAAACAGGGTCCCGGGGAGCTGTTTTTT
>TRBV25-1|-|TRBJ1-1|-
CASSDSGRGAFF
TGTGCCAGCAGTGACTCAGGTAGGGGAGCTTTCTTT
>TRBV4-2|-|TRBJ1-1|-
CASSQGRTEAFF
TGTGCCAGCAGCCAGGGGAGAACTGAAGCTTTCTTT
>TRBV6-1|-|TRBJ1-5|-
CASSEWGLYVDQPQHF
TGTGCCAGCAGTGAATGGGGACTCTACGTTGATCAGCCCCAGCATTTT
>TRBV2|once|TRBJ1-5|-
CASSADSPNQPQHF
TGTGCCAGCAGTGCCGACAGCCCCAATCAGCCCCAGCATTTT
>TRBV7-2|-|TRBJ1-4|-
CASSFQGTNEKLFF
TGTGCCAGCAGCTTTCAGGGAACTAATGAAAAACTGTTTTTT
>TRBV6-5|-|TRBJ1-2|-
CASTKGGSGYGYTF
TGTGCCAGCACTAAGGGGGGGTCAGGGTATGGCTACACCTTC
>TRBV23-1|few|TRBJ1-1|-
CASSTGNTEAFF
TGCGCCAGCAGTACAGGGAACACTGAAGCTTTCTTT
>TRBV7-2|-|TRBJ2-3|TRBD1
CASSLGGQGALGTDTQYF
TGTGCCAGCAGCTTAGGGGGACAGGGGGCTTTGGGGACAGATACGCAGTATTTT
>TRBV11-2|-|TRBJ2-2|TRBD2
CASSPSGGNIYGELFF
TGTGCCAGCAGCCCCTCGGGAGGTAACATTTACGGGGAGCTGTTTTTT
>TRBV6-6|-|TRBJ1-2|-
CASSYSPVQYGYTF
TGTGCCAGCAGTTACAGCCCGGTACAGTATGGCTACACCTTC
>TRBV5-1|-|TRBJ2-1|-
CASSLARNEQFF
TGCGCCAGCAGCTTGGCCCGTAATGAGCAGTTCTTC